One TCR beta chain is described in this entry. The antigen is not known. Reverse transcription of roughly 0.5 to 1 ug RNA used random hexamers. The CDR3 of TCR beta was amplified by immunoSEQ multiplex PCR across 54 Vbeta and 13 Jbeta. TCRdb processed the immunoSEQ multiplex PCR reads anew with MiXCR; each CDR3 protein has one entry. The data show 150,000 to 200,000 distinct CDR3 sequences, roughly 95% seen once. The study used treatment-naive patients who had stable or active relapsing-remitting disease as multiple sclerosis controls. The entry originates in a study of CD8 T cells in Susac syndrome. Study results and limitations: The number of individuals included in the study's TCR sequencing and HLA analysis was acknowledged as relatively small.

The CDR3 runs 13 residues. Per germline, CDR1 SGDLS and CDR2 YYNGEE. Losses at the gene ends were 3 bases for V and 9 bases for J; bases not matched to a gene: 5. This receptor was taken from a human donor with multiple sclerosis. Material for sequencing was CD8+ T cells from PBMCs. The chain recombines TRBV9 with TRBJ2-1, with 8 nucleotides matching TRBD2. The CDR3, as DNA: TGTGCCAGCAGCGAAGGGACTAGTCTTGAGCAGTTCTTC. Translating it yields CASSEGTSLEQFF.